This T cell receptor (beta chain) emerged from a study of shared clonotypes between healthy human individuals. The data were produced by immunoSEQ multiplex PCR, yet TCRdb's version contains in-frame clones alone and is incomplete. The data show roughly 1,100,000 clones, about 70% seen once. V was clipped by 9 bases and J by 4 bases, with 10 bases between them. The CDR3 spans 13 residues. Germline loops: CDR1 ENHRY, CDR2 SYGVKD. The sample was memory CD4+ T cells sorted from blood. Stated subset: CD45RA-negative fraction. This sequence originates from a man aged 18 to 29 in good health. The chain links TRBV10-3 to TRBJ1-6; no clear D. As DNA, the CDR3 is TGTGCCATTGTGGACCGATATAATTCACCCCTCCACTTT. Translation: CAIVDRYNSPLHF.